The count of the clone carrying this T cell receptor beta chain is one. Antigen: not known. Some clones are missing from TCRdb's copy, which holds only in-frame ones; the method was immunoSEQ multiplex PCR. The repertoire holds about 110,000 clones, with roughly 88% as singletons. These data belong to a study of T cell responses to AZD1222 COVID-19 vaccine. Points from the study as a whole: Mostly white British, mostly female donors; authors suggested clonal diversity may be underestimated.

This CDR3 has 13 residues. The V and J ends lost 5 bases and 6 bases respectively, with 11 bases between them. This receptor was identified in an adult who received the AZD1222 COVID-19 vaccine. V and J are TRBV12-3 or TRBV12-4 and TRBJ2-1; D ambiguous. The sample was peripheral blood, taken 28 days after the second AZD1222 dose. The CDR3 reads CASSLEPGNEQFF. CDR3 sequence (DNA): TGTGCCAGCAGTCTCGAGCCGGGCAATGAGCAGTTCTTC.